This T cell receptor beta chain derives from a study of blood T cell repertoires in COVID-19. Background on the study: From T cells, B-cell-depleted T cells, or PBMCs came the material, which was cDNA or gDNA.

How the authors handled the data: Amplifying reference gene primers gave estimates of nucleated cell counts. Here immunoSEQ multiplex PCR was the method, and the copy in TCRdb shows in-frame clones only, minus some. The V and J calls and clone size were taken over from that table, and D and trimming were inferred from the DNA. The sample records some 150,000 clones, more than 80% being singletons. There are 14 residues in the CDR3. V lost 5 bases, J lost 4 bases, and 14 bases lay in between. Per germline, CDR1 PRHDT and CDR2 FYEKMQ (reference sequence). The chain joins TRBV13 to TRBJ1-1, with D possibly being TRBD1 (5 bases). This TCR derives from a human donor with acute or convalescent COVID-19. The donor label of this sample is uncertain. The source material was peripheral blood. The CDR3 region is CASSAGPGGTEAFF. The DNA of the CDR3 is TGTGCCAGCAGCGCCGGACCGGGGGGCACTGAAGCTTTCTTT. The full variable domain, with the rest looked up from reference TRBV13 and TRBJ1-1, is AAGVIQSPRHLIKEKRETATLKCYPIPRHDTVYWYQQGPGQDPQFLISFYEKMQSDKGSIPDRFSAQQFSDYHSELNMSSLELGDSALYFCASSAGPGGTEAFFGQGTRLTVV.